This TCR beta chain was captured by sequencing in a study of shared clonotypes between healthy human individuals. CD45RO negativity and positive selection for CCR7 defined naive CD8 cells, a population that excluded terminally differentiated effector memory CD45RA+ cells. Only Caucasian adults living in Nashville, Tennessee made up the donor group. V lost 6 bases to trimming and J lost 5 bases; unmatched junction nucleotides: 9. There are 15 residues in the CDR3. Germline CDR1 WSHSY, CDR2 SAAADI. Concerning this clone itself: Its target is unknown.

Overall study results and limits: Around 5% was the fraction of naive CD4 clonotypes found shared across a few donors.

Authors' analysis steps: Because ImmunoSEQ provided only junction sequences with no quality scores, the filtering differed. The assay was immunoSEQ multiplex PCR, and TCRdb's table has in-frame clones only and misses some. V, J and clone size are those of that table, while D and trimming were read from the DNA. This table holds a few million clones, 93% found once. The sample comprised naive CD8+ T cells from PBMCs. The V gene is TRBV10-2, the J gene TRBJ2-1, with 8 bases matching TRBD1. This sequence was found in a man aged 18 to 29 in good health. Some clones in this sample may be carry-over from other donors' samples. CDR3 nucleotide sequence: TGCGCCAGCAGAGAAGACAGGGGCCGGCACAATGAGCAGTTCTTC. This translates into CASREDRGRHNEQFF.